This TCR beta chain is drawn from a study of monozygotic twins with inflammatory bowel disease. General study results and limits: The analysis failed to separate different T cell subtypes.

To note about this clonotype: Its matching antigen is unknown.

Eight separate reactions for every sample produced the cDNA. Using the 5' RACE reads, TCRdb records one entry per CDR3 protein without DNA. This sample contains 310,000 or so distinct CDR3 sequences. Germline CDR1 is SGHRS and CDR2 is YFSETQ. This CDR3 region has 13 residues. The sequence was collected from a human donor with ulcerative colitis or Crohn's disease, or a healthy co-twin of an affected twin (not recorded which). This chain uses TRBV5-1 with TRBJ1-1; TCRdb selects TRBD1, and the lack of DNA leaves this call unchecked. Sequencing input: blood. CDR3 protein: CASSLEGSTEAFF.